One sample yielded the 15 T cell receptor beta chains listed below, sequenced in a study of T-cell memory formation after mild COVID-19. MiXCR, applied by TCRdb to the 5' RACE reads, yields one record per CDR3 protein. The sample includes roughly 370,000 distinct CDR3 sequences, 15% to 20% of them seen just once. Sequencing input: PBMCs or a T cell subset sorted from them (not recorded which). The receptor set was obtained from a man aged 18 to 35 who had mild COVID-19 (a few samples of this study predate the infection). Cell type and time point are not known.

The chain carries TRBV19 and TRBJ2-1; TRBD2 agrees at 13 bases. There are 16 residues in the CDR3. After removal of 3 bases from V and 4 bases from J, the junction contained 3 bases not matched to a gene. CDR1 and CDR2 from the germline V gene are LNHDA and SQIVND (reference sequence). CDR3 protein: CASSIWTSGGYNEQFF. The CDR3, as DNA: TGTGCCAGTAGTATCTGGACTAGCGGGGGATACAATGAGCAGTTCTTC.

This clonotype was counted between two and nine times. CDR3 sequence: CASSPRQGSNSPLHF. In DNA, the CDR3 is TGTGCCAGCAGCCCACGTCAGGGTTCCAATTCACCCCTCCACTTT. The V gene is TRBV7-2, the J gene TRBJ1-6; the D gene is possibly TRBD1 (5 bases). V lost 5 bases, J lost 7 bases, and 15 bases lay in between. Germline V gene data show CDR1 as SGHTA and CDR2 as FQGNSA. The CDR3 has 15 amino acids.

The rearrangement uses TRBV10-1 and TRBJ2-1; a weak D match, TRBD1 (6 bases). This CDR3 region has 16 residues. Between the trimmed V and J ends, which lost 4 bases and 6 bases, there was a span of 19 bases. Looked up from germline, CDR1 is WNHNN and CDR2 is SYGVQD (reference sequence). CDR3 protein: CASSATDSTSRNEQFF. The CDR3 coding sequence is TGCGCCAGCAGTGCCACGGACAGTACTTCACGCAATGAGCAGTTCTTC.

The rearrangement uses TRBV18 and TRBJ1-2; D is ambiguous. The V and J ends lost 6 bases and 3 bases respectively, with 17 bases between them. The length of the CDR3 is 15 residues. The germline V gene has CDR1 KGHSH and CDR2 LQKENI. CDR3 sequence (DNA): TGTGCCAGCTCCTTAGACACCGGGCTGGACTATGGCTACACCTTC. Translating gives CASSLDTGLDYGYTF.

This clonotype was counted only a few times. V usage is TRBV4-3 and J usage is TRBJ1-1; D call uncertain. This CDR3 is 15 amino acids long. Trimming took off 0 bases at V and 1 base at J, with 9 bases between the two ends. Per the germline V gene, CDR1 is LGHNA and CDR2 is YSLEER. The CDR3 DNA reads as TGCGCCAGCAGCCAAGATTCCAGGAGGAACACTGAAGCTTTCTTT. This codes for CASSQDSRRNTEAFF.

J is TRBJ2-1 and V is TRBV12-3 or TRBV12-4; 9 bases are shared with TRBD2. J lost 4 bases, V lost 1 base, and 8 bases had no gene match. There are 17 residues in the CDR3. CDR3 amino acids: CASSLEGLAGSYNEQFF. CDR3 in DNA: TGTGCCAGCAGTTTAGAGGGGCTAGCGGGGTCTTACAATGAGCAGTTCTTC.

This clonotype was counted only a few times. The rearrangement joins TRBV10-3 to TRBJ2-5; weak D call: TRBD2 (6 bases). This CDR3 is 14 amino acids long. V was cut by 2 bases and J by 4 bases, with 11 bases left in between. Germline CDR1 and CDR2: ENHRY and SYGVKD. The CDR3, as DNA: TGTGCCATCAGTGAGACGGGGAGGCGAGAGACCCAGTACTTC. Its translation: CAISETGRRETQYF.

This clonotype occurred a few times. The chain uses TRBV29-1 and TRBJ1-2; perhaps TRBD1 as D (5 bases). The V gene's germline CDR1 is SQVTM and CDR2 ANQGSEA. This CDR3 region has 11 residues. V shed 6 bases and J shed 3 bases, with 8 bases lying between them. The CDR3 sequence: CSVGRDYGYTF. The CDR3 bases are TGCAGCGTGGGCAGGGACTATGGCTACACCTTC.

The chain combines TRBV5-1 with TRBJ2-7, with 12 bases matching TRBD1. J lost 4 bases, V lost 0 bases, and 5 bases had no gene match. This CDR3 region has 16 residues. CDR1 SGHRS and CDR2 YFSETQ come from the germline V gene. Here the CDR3 reads CASSLGGTGGHYEQYV. CDR3 DNA: TGCGCCAGCAGCTTGGGTGGGACAGGGGGCCATTACGAGCAGTACGTC.

This clonotype was observed a few times. The chain links TRBV12-3 or TRBV12-4 to TRBJ1-3; tentative D call: TRBD1 (6 bases). CDR3 length: 17 residues. V lost 2 bases, J lost 0 bases, and 14 bases lay in between. The CDR3 loop is CASSLPLGQISGNTIYF. DNA for the CDR3: TGTGCCAGCAGTTTACCCTTAGGACAGATCTCTGGAAACACCATATATTTT.

V gene TRBV6-1 combines with J gene TRBJ1-2, with 12 bases matching TRBD1. Losses at the gene ends were 6 bases for V and 8 bases for J; bases not matched to a gene: 10. CDR3 size: 15 residues. The germline V gene encodes CDR1 MNHNS and CDR2 SASEGT. The CDR3 region is CASSGTGGALRGYTF. CDR3 nucleotide sequence: TGTGCCAGCAGCGGGACAGGGGGCGCGCTGAGGGGCTACACCTTC.

The J gene is TRBJ1-1, the V gene TRBV12-3 or TRBV12-4, with D possibly being TRBD1 (5 bases). CDR3 length equals 13 residues. The V gene lost 4 bases and the J gene lost 4 bases, with 10 bases spanning the gap. The CDR3 sequence: CASSSRGGTEAFF. CDR3 nucleotide sequence: TGTGCCAGCAGTTCTCGGGGCGGCACTGAAGCTTTCTTT.

V is TRBV5-6 and J is TRBJ2-1; D is uncertain. This CDR3 has 12 amino acids. Germline V gives CDR1 SGHDT, CDR2 YYEEEE. With 2 bases removed from V and 8 bases from J, the gap between germline ends came to 8 bases. CDR3 DNA: TGTGCCAGCAGCTTACTGATCGATGAGCAGTTCTTC. This gives the protein CASSLLIDEQFF.

This clonotype was seen more than once but under ten times. This rearrangement joins TRBV5-1 to TRBJ2-3; 14 bases map to TRBD2. Germline V CDR1 and CDR2: SGHRS, YFSETQ. Unmatched junction bases numbered 7, after V lost 2 bases and J lost 2 bases. This CDR3 contains 18 residues. This CDR3 reads CASSLGLAGGRVTDTQYF. CDR3 bases: TGCGCCAGCAGCTTAGGACTAGCGGGGGGCCGGGTCACAGATACGCAGTATTTT.

The table lists this clonotype with a few counts. This chain links TRBV12-3 or TRBV12-4 with TRBJ2-3; no firm D call. This CDR3 is built from 14 residues. Trimming shortened V by 4 bases and J by 2 bases, and 10 bases separated the two germline ends. CDR3 DNA: TGTGCCAGCAGTTACGGACCGTCCACAGATACGCAGTATTTT. Its translation is CASSYGPSTDTQYF.